The sequence of this T cell receptor (beta chain) was determined in a study of T cell responses to AZD1222 COVID-19 vaccine. With 1 base removed from V and 5 bases from J, the gap between germline ends came to 12 bases. Per the germline V gene, CDR1 is GTSNPN and CDR2 is SVGIG (reference sequence). The CDR3 has 13 residues. Note on this clone: Its antigen is not identified.

Repertoires were generated with immunoSEQ multiplex PCR, while TCRdb's copy carries only in-frame clones and drops some. The sample carries 65,000 or so clones, 84% recorded once. Study observations and caveats: Baseline serostatus was positive in only a handful of AZD1222 recipients. There were mostly white British donors and more females than males, and clonal diversity was possibly underestimated. In all cases, repertoires were sampled only after the peak T cell response.

The chain combines TRBV30 with TRBJ2-7, with D possibly TRBD1 on 6 matching bases. Source: peripheral blood, taken on day 0 of AZD1222 vaccination. The clonotype originates from an adult in good health. CDR3 in DNA: TGTGCCTGGAGTGCTACAGGGTACCACGAGCAGTACTTC. This gives the protein CAWSATGYHEQYF.